This T cell receptor beta chain was captured in a study of T cells in Graves' hyperthyroidism and ophthalmopathy. General study findings and limits: Ophthalmopathy was told apart from stable hyperthyroidism by a 13 V-J model.

This clonotype was seen once. Its antigen is unknown. Trimming shortened V by 5 bases and J by 3 bases, and 14 bases separated the two germline ends. CDR1 and CDR2 (germline): SGHAT, FQNNGV. The CDR3 is 14 amino acids. RNA transcripts were the template for amplifying TCR beta CDR3 regions. Primed by the HTBI set, a first-round RT-PCR was run on the TCR CDR3. TCRdb independently ran MiXCR on the multiplex PCR reads; one entry per CDR3 protein. Among hundreds of thousands of distinct CDR3 sequences listed, 40% to 55% were seen once. Sample: peripheral blood or thyroid tissue (not recorded which). This clonotype originated in an adult man with Graves' disease, either hyperthyroidism or ophthalmopathy (not recorded which). The chain carries TRBV11-2 and TRBJ2-7; maybe TRBD2 (6 bases). CDR3 nucleotide sequence: TGTGCCAGCAGCCCGGCGCCGGGGGACTACGAGCAGTACTTC. Residues: CASSPAPGDYEQYF. The full variable domain, its missing parts supplied by reference TRBV11-2 and TRBJ2-7, is EAGVAQSPRYKIIEKRQSVAFWCNPISGHATLYWYQQILGQGPKLLIQFQNNGVVDDSQLPKDRFSAERLKGVDSTLKIQPAKLEDSAVYLCASSPAPGDYEQYFGPGTRLTVT.